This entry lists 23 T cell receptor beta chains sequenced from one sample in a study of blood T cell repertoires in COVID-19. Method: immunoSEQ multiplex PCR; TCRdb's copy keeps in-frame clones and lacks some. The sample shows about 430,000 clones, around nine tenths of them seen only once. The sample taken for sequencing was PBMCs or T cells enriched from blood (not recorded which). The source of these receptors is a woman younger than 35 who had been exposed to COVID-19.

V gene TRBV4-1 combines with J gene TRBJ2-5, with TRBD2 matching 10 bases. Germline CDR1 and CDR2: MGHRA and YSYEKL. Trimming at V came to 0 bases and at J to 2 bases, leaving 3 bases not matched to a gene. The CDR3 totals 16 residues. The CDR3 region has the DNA TGCGCCAGCAGCCAAGAAGCGGGAGGGCTTCAAGAGACCCAGTACTTC. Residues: CASSQEAGGLQETQYF.

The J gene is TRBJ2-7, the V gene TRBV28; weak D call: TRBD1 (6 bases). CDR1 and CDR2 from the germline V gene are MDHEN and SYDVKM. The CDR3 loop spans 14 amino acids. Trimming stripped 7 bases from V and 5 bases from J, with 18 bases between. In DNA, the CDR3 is TGTGCCAGCACGTCGACAGGTTCATCGGACGAGCAGTACTTC. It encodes CASTSTGSSDEQYF. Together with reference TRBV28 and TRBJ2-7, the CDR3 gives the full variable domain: DVKVTQSSRYLVKRTGEKVFLECVQDMDHENMFWYRQDPGLGLRLIYFSYDVKMKEKGDIPEGYSVSREKKERFSLILESASTNQTSMYLCASTSTGSSDEQYFGPGTRLTVT.

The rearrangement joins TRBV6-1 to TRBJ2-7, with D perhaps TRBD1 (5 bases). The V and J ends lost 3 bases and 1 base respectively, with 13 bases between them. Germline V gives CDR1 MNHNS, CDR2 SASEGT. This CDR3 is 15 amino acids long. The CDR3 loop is CASSDPQDRSYEQYF. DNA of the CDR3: TGTGCCAGCAGTGACCCACAGGATCGATCCTACGAGCAGTACTTC.

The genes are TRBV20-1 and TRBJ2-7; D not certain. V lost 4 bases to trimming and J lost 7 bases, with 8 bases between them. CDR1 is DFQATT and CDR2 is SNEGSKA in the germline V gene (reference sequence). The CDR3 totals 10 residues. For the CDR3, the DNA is TGCAGTGCTATTTCTCGGGAGCAGTACTTC. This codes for CSAISREQYF.

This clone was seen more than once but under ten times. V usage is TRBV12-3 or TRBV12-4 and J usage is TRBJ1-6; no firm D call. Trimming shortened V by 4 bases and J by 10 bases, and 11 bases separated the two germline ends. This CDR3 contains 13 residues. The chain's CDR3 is CASSYSGESPLHF. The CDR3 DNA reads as TGTGCCAGCAGTTATTCAGGCGAGTCACCCCTCCACTTT.

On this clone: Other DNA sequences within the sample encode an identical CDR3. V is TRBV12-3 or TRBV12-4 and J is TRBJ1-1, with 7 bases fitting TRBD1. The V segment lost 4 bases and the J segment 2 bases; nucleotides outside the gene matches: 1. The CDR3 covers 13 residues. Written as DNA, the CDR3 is TGTGCCAGCAGTTCAGGGGGTAACACTGAAGCTTTCTTT. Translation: CASSSGGNTEAFF.

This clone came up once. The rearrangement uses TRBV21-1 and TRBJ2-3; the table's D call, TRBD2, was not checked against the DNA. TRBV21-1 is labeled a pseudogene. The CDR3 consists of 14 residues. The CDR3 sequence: CASSKYRTQEGQYF. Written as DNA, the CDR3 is TGTGCCAGCAGCAAATATCGGACCCAAGAGGGGCAGTATTTT.

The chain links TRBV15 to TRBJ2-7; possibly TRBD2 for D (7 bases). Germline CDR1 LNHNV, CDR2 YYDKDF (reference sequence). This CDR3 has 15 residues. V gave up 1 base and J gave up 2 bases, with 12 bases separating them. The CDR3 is CATSRGGGRAYEQYF. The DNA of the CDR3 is TGTGCCACCAGCAGAGGGGGGGGCAGAGCCTACGAGCAGTACTTC.

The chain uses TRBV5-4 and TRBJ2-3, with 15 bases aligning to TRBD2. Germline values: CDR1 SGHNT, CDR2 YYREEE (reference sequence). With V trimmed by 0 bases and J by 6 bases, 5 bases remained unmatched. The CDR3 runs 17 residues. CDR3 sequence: CASSLGGLAGGRDTQYF. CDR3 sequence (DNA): TGTGCCAGCAGCTTGGGTGGACTAGCGGGGGGGCGGGATACGCAGTATTTT.

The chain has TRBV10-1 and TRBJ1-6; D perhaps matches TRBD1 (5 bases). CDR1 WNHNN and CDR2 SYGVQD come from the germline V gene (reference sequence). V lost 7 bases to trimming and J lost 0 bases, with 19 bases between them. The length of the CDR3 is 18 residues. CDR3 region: CASTRQFSRPSYNSPLHF. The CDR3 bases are TGCGCCAGCACCCGACAGTTCTCACGGCCCTCCTATAATTCACCCCTCCACTTT.

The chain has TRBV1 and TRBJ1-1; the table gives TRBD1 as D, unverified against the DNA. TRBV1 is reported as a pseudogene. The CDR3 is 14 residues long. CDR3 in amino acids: CTSSQKTGRIEAFF. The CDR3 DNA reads TGCACCAGCAGCCAAAAGACAGGGAGAATTGAAGCTTTCTTT.

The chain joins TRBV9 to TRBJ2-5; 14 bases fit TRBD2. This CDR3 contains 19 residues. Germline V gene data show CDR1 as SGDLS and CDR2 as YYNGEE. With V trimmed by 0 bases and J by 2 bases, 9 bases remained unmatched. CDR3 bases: TGTGCCAGCAGCGTAGCTCCCGGACTAGCGGGAGGCCTGCAAGAGACCCAGTACTTC. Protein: CASSVAPGLAGGLQETQYF.

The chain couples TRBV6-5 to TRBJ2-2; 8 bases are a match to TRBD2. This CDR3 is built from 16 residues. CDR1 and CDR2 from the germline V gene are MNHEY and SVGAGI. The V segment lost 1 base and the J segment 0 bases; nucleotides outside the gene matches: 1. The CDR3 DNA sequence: TGTGCCAGCAGTTACTTGGGACTAGCGAACACCGGGGAGCTGTTTTTT. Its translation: CASSYLGLANTGELFF.

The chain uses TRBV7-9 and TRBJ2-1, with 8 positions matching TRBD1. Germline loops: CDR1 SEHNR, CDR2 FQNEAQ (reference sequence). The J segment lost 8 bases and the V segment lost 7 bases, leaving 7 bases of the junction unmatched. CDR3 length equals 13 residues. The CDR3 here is CASKQGVGDEQFF. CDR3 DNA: TGTGCCAGCAAACAGGGGGTAGGTGATGAGCAGTTCTTC.

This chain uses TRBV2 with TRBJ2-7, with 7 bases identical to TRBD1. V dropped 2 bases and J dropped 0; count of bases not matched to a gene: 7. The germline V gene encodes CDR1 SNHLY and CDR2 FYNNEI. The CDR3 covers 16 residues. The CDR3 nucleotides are TGTGCCAGCAGTGAATTGAGACAGGGAATCTCCTACGAGCAGTACTTC. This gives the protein CASSELRQGISYEQYF.

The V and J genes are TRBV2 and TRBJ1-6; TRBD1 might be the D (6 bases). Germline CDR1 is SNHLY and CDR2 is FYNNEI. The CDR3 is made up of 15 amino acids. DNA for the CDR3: TGTGTGTTCGGGGGGGGCTCGAGGGATAATTCACCCCTCCACTTT. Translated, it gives CVFGGGSRDNSPLHF.

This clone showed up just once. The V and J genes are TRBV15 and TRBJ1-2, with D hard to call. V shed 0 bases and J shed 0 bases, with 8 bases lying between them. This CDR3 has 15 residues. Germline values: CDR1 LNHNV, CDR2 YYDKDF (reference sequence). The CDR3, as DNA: TGTGCCACCAGCAGAGATCAAGTAGCTAACTATGGCTACACCTTC. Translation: CATSRDQVANYGYTF. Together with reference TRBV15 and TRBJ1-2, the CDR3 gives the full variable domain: DAMVIQNPRYQVTQFGKPVTLSCSQTLNHNVMYWYQQKSSQAPKLLFHYYDKDFNNEADTPDNFQSRRPNTSFCFLDIRSPGLGDTAMYLCATSRDQVANYGYTFGSGTRLTVV.

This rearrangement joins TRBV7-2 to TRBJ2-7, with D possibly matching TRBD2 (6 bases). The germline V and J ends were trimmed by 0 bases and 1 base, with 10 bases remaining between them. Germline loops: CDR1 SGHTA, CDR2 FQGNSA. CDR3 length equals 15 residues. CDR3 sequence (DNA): TGTGCCAGCAGCTTAGCGTCTAGCGCGTCCTACGAGCAGTACTTC. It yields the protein CASSLASSASYEQYF.

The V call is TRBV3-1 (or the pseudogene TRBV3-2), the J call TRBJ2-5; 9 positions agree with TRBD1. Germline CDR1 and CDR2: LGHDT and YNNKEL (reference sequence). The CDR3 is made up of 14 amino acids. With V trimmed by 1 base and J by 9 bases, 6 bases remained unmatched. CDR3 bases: TGTGCCAGCAGCCAAGGATGGGACAGGGTGTCCCAGTACTTC. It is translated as CASSQGWDRVSQYF.

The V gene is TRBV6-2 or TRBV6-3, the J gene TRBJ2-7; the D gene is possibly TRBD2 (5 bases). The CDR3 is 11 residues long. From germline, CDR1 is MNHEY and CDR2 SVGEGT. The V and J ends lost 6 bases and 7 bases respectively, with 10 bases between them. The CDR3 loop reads CASSDYLEQYF. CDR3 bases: TGTGCCAGCAGCGACTACTTGGAGCAGTACTTC.

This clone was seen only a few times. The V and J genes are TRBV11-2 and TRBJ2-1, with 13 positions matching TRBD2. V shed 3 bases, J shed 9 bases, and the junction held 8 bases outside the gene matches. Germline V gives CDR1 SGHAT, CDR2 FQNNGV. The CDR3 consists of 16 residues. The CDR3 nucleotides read TGTGCCAGCAGCTTGATGACTAGCGGGGGGCGAGGTGAGCAGTTCTTC. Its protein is CASSLMTSGGRGEQFF.

CDR3 DNA: TGTGCCAGCAGTTTAGAGCTCAATGAGCAGTTCTTC. Translation gives CASSLELNEQFF. The rearrangement links TRBV12-3 or TRBV12-4 to TRBJ2-1; D unclear. The V and J ends lost 1 base and 6 bases respectively, with 4 bases between them. The CDR3 length is 12 residues.

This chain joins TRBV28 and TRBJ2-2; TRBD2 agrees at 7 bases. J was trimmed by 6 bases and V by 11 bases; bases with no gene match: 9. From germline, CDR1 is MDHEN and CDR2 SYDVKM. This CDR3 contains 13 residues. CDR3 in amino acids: CASRRGGPGELFF. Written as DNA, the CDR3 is TGTGCCTCACGGCGGGGAGGGCCCGGGGAGCTGTTTTTT.